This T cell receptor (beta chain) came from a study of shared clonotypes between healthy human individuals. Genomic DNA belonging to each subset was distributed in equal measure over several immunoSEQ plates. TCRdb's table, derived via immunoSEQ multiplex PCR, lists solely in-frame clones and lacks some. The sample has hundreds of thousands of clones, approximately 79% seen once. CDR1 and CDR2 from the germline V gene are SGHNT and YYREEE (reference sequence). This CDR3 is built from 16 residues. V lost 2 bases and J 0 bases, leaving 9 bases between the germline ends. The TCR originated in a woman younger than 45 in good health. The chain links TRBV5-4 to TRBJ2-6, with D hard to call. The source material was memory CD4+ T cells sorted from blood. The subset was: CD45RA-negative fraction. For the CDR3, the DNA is TGTGCCAGCAGCTTAATAACCAACTCTGGGGCCAACGTCCTGACTTTC. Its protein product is CASSLITNSGANVLTF. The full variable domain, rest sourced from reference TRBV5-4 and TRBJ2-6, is ETGVTQSPTHLIKTRGQQVTLRCSSQSGHNTVSWYQQALGQGPQFIFQYYREEENGRGNFPPRFSGLQFPNYSSELNVNALELDDSALYLCASSLITNSGANVLTFGAGSRLTVL.